This TCR beta chain came from a study of blood T cell repertoires in COVID-19 (dated by TCRdb to 2018 to 2021). Regarding the complete study: Samples covering the acute and convalescent phases of COVID-19 were provided by collaborators in the United States, Italy and Spain. The material from the prospective study consisted of cDNA or gDNA derived from T cells, B-cell-depleted T cells, or PBMCs. Subjects who had been exposed to COVID-19, were actively infected with it, or had recovered from it provided the deeply sampled blood TCRbeta repertoires that made up the dataset. The repertoires were made available in a free public database intended to serve as a resource for research on the immune response to SARS-CoV-2. The samples were drawn from two sources: the first 160 participants of the ongoing ImmuneRACE study, and 950 to 1,500 subjects contributed by 6 global collaborators. Nearly every sample came with metadata listing a de-identified subject ID, COVID-19 status, age in years and sex. HLA class I and class II types, where available, came from metadata supplied by the sample provider rather than from assay-based typing.

Notes on this clone: The clone's antigen remains unknown. No clone much larger than this one lies a single base away; base qualities are absent.

Its CDR3 holds 12 amino acids, cysteine through phenylalanine. Left in the record is the CDR3 DNA by itself, 36 bases read in frame from the first base. In the germline V gene, CDR1 corresponds to SGHRS and CDR2 to YFSETQ. V is pared back by 2 bases and J by 6 bases, with 6 bases lying between the germline termini. Each collaborating institution followed its own protocols to collect whole blood in K2EDTA tubes. For TCRbeta analysis, collaborators shipped samples in one of three forms: frozen whole blood, isolated PBMCs, or DNA extracted from either of those sample types. The investigation overall reported the following: How much clinical and demographic metadata was included differed by source and by participant, and the metadata was provided uncurated.

TCRbeta CDR3 regions were amplified from genomic DNA using the immunoSEQ Assay, a bias-controlled multiplex PCR. In the original analysis: The number of nucleated cells in each sample was estimated from the amplification of reference gene primers within the assay. To quantify the absolute abundance of each unique TCRbeta CDR3 rearrangement, sequence reads were collapsed and filtered. For each sample, productive Simpson clonality was calculated as the square root of Simpson's diversity index across productive rearrangements. The table comes from immuneACCESS by way of TCRdb, which keeps in-frame sequences with V and J called. Part of the clones is missing from these tables; in studies checked, under half for an unresolved V gene and the rest for unknown reasons. V, J and clone size are those of that table, while D and trimming were read from the DNA. This sample has fewer than 75,000 clones in its table, and approximately 87% of those were observed once. The ten largest clones take up less than 5.5% of the sample.

Recombination joined TRBV5-1 with TRBJ2-1; the D gene is perhaps TRBD2, from 5 matching bases. The sample taken for sequencing was peripheral blood. The clonotype originates from a man between 45 and 60 years old with active COVID-19. In nucleotides, the sequence is TGCGCCAGCAGCTTCGCGGGCAATGAGCAGTTCTTC. It codes for CASSFAGNEQFF.